The 13 T cell receptor beta chains presented below share a single source sample, sequenced in a study of T cells in Graves' hyperthyroidism and ophthalmopathy. RNA transcripts provided the source from which TCR beta CDR3 regions were amplified. First-round RT-PCR of the TCR CDR3 relied on the HTBI primer set. TCRdb reprocessed the multiplex PCR reads with MiXCR, giving one entry per CDR3 protein. The sample holds 300,000 to 500,000 distinct CDR3 sequences, about 14% seen once. Sequenced: blood. These receptors all stem from a man aged 45-65 years with Graves' ophthalmopathy.

This clonotype was recorded many times. The rearrangement links TRBV11-2 to TRBJ2-5; unclear D gene. Trimming left V 5 bases short and J 2 bases short, with 24 bases between. The CDR3 totals 18 residues. Germline CDR1 reads SGHAT; CDR2 reads FQNNGV. The CDR3 region is CASSLSRALVRSQETQYF. CDR3 bases: TGTGCCAGCAGCCTATCCCGCGCCTTGGTGAGATCACAAGAGACCCAGTACTTC.

This chain connects TRBV9 to TRBJ2-1; the D gene is possibly TRBD2 (6 bases). CDR3 size: 14 residues. The V end lost 2 bases, the J end lost 7 bases, and 13 bases lay between the germline ends. The germline V gene encodes CDR1 SGDLS and CDR2 YYNGEE. This CDR3 reads CASSVAGGINEQFF. CDR3 nucleotides: TGTGCCAGCAGCGTTGCCGGGGGTATAAATGAGCAGTTCTTC.

This clonotype has more than one count but fewer than ten. This chain connects TRBV7-9 to TRBJ2-7; D possibly matches TRBD1 or TRBD2 (5 bases each). Germline V gene sequence: CDR1 SEHNR, CDR2 FQNEAQ (reference sequence). V lost 1 base, J lost 2 bases, and 12 bases lay in between. This CDR3 contains 15 residues. In DNA, the CDR3 is TGTGCCAGCAGCTTAGGGTGGGACCTGACCTACGAGCAGTACTTC. This gives the protein CASSLGWDLTYEQYF.

The chain recombines TRBV5-1 with TRBJ2-5; 7 positions match TRBD1. Germline assignment: CDR1 SGHRS and CDR2 YFSETQ. CDR3 size: 14 residues. V was pared by 6 bases and J by 3 bases, with 8 bases of the junction left unmatched. This chain's CDR3 is CASKLGTAKETQYF. Written as DNA, the CDR3 is TGCGCCAGCAAACTAGGGACAGCGAAAGAGACCCAGTACTTC.

J is TRBJ1-2 and V is TRBV29-1; 9 positions agree with TRBD1. The CDR3 is made up of 13 amino acids. With V trimmed by 8 bases and J by 5 bases, 9 bases remained unmatched. Germline V lookup: CDR1 SQVTM, CDR2 ANQGSEA. The CDR3 region is CSIRTGALYGYTF. The CDR3 nucleotides read TGCAGCATCAGGACAGGGGCTTTATATGGCTACACCTTC.

This clonotype was observed at least ten times. The chain joins TRBV14 to TRBJ2-3; 12 bases match TRBD2. V lost 4 bases and J lost 2; bases outside the gene matches: 10. The length of the CDR3 is 18 residues. CDR1 and CDR2 from the germline V gene are SGHDN and FVKESK. CDR3 amino acids: CASSRGLAGPEITDTQYF. The DNA of the CDR3 is TGTGCCAGCAGCCGAGGACTAGCGGGGCCCGAAATCACAGATACGCAGTATTTT.

This clonotype was detected ten times or more. The rearrangement links TRBV3-1 to TRBJ2-7; weak D call: TRBD2 (7 bases). The V gene lost 0 bases and the J gene lost 4 bases, with 19 bases spanning the gap. The V gene's germline CDR1 is LGHDT and CDR2 YNNKEL (reference sequence). CDR3 length: 17 residues. The CDR3 DNA follows: TGTGCCAGCAGCCAAGATCGGGGGGCAGCGGCCAGATACGAGCAGTACTTC. Translation gives CASSQDRGAAARYEQYF.

This clonotype showed up many times. The chain combines TRBV11-2 with TRBJ2-1; perhaps D is TRBD1 or TRBD2 (6 bases each). The CDR3 runs 16 residues. The germline CDR1 and CDR2 sequences are SGHAT and FQNNGV. V was cut by 5 bases and J by 1 base, with 15 bases left in between. The CDR3 DNA is TGTGCCAGCAGCCCTCTCCGGGGGCCTTCCTACAATGAGCAGTTCTTC. Its protein is CASSPLRGPSYNEQFF.

In its sample, this clonotype was seen many times. The chain employs TRBV28 and TRBJ1-4, with D possibly matching TRBD1 (6 bases). The CDR3 covers 16 residues. V was shortened by 1 base and J by 4 bases, with 13 bases between the two germline ends. Germline V gene data show CDR1 as MDHEN and CDR2 as SYDVKM. CDR3 sequence: CASSLYRAWGNEKLFF. The CDR3 DNA follows: TGTGCCAGCAGTTTATACAGGGCCTGGGGTAATGAAAAACTGTTTTTT.

V usage is TRBV5-1 and J usage is TRBJ2-7; a weak D match, TRBD1 (6 bases). The V gene's germline CDR1 is SGHRS and CDR2 YFSETQ. Trimming left V 4 bases short and J 1 base short, with 21 bases between. CDR3 length equals 17 residues. As DNA, the CDR3 is TGCGCCAGCAGCGGAGGACTTAAGAGGGGGTATTCCTACGAGCAGTACTTC. Residues: CASSGGLKRGYSYEQYF.

The J gene is TRBJ1-1, the V gene TRBV2; D is unclear. CDR1 is SNHLY, CDR2 FYNNEI, per germline. The V end lost 4 bases, the J end lost 1 base, and 7 bases lay between the germline ends. The CDR3 spans 13 residues. In DNA, the CDR3 is TGTGCCAGCAGTGTGGCAAGGAACACTGAAGCTTTCTTT. Its translation: CASSVARNTEAFF. The complete variable domain, with remaining parts taken from reference TRBV2 and TRBJ1-1, reads EPEVTQTPSHQVTQMGQEVILRCVPISNHLYFYWYRQILGQKVEFLVSFYNNEISEKSEIFDDQFSVERPDGSNFTLKIRSTKLEDSAMYFCASSVARNTEAFFGQGTRLTVV.

This clonotype was counted ten times or more. V usage is TRBV18 and J usage is TRBJ1-2; D might be TRBD1 (5 bases). The V end was cut by 3 bases, the J end by 5 bases, with 10 bases between. Germline V gene lookup returns CDR1 KGHSH and CDR2 LQKENI. The CDR3 has 13 residues. The CDR3, as DNA: TGTGCCAGCTCACCCACAGGAGTTTATGGCTACACCTTC. Its translation: CASSPTGVYGYTF. The full variable domain, its missing parts supplied by reference TRBV18 and TRBJ1-2, is NAGVMQNPRHLVRRRGQEARLRCSPMKGHSHVYWYRQLPEEGLKFMVYLQKENIIDESGMPKERFSAEFPKEGPSILRIQQVVRGDSAAYFCASSPTGVYGYTFGSGTRLTVV.

This clonotype was detected only a few times. This rearrangement joins TRBV27 to TRBJ2-1; no clear D gene. Germline loops: CDR1 MNHEY, CDR2 SMNVEV (reference sequence). Trimming shortened V by 2 bases and J by 5 bases, and 16 bases separated the two germline ends. The CDR3 spans 16 residues. The CDR3 reads CASSLDSKHPNNEQFF. The CDR3 DNA follows: TGTGCCAGCAGTTTAGATTCCAAACATCCTAACAATGAGCAGTTCTTC.